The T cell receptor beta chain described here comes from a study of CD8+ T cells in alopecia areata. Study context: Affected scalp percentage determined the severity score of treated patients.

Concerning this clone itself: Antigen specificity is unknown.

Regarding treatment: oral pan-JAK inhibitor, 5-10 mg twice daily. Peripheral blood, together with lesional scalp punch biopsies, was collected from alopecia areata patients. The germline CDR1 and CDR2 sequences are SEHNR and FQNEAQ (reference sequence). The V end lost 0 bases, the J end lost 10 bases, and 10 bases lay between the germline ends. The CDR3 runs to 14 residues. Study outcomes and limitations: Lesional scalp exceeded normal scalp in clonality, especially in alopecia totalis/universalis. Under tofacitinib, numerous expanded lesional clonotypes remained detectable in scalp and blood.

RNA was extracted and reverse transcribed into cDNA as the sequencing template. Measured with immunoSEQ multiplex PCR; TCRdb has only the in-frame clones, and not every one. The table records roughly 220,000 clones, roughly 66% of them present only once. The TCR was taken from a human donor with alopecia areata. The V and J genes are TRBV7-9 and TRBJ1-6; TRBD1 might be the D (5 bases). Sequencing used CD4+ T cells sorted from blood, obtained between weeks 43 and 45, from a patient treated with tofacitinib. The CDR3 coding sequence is TGTGCCAGCAGCTTAGCGCAGGGTCGGTCACCCCTCCACTTT. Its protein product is CASSLAQGRSPLHF.